This T cell receptor beta chain was recovered during a study of TIL therapy for anti-PD-1-resistant metastatic lung cancer. As for the study in general: Most patients had lung adenocarcinoma; several tumors were EGFR-mutant, two ALK-rearranged; half smoked currently or formerly.

The libraries were made with immunoSEQ v3. Here immunoSEQ multiplex PCR was the method, and the copy in TCRdb shows in-frame clones only, minus some. Among around 20,000 clones listed, about 75% were seen once. Germline V gives CDR1 LNHDA, CDR2 SQIVND (reference sequence). The CDR3 sequence is 13 residues long. Trimming at V came to 5 bases and at J to 8 bases, leaving 7 bases not matched to a gene. On this clone: The antigen remains undetermined.

The time point: pre-treatment sample, taken before nivolumab and TIL therapy. Study-wide results and caveats: Infused TIL clonotypes partially replaced the baseline blood repertoire, then decayed over months.

The genes are TRBV19 and TRBJ1-2; 8 bases align to TRBD1. The sequencing here drew on blood, taken at baseline. The sequence was obtained from a person aged 25-80 years with non-small cell lung cancer. The CDR3 region is CASSVDRVGGYTF. CDR3 coding DNA: TGTGCCAGTAGTGTGGACAGGGTCGGAGGCTACACCTTC.